The 26 T cell receptor beta chains reported below all come from one sample, sequenced in a study of OX40 agonist ivuxolimab in advanced cancers. Profiling relied on immunoSEQ multiplex PCR, and the TCRdb table lists in-frame clones only, not all of them. The sample lists 65,000 to 95,000 clones, roughly 91% seen once, with roughly 6.3% in the top ten. Sample: CD4+ or CD8+ T cells sorted from blood, taken in a trial of the OX40 agonist ivuxolimab. The receptors derive from an adult with an advanced solid tumor such as melanoma, head and neck, liver or kidney cancer.

This rearrangement joins TRBV7-9 to TRBJ1-5, with D uncertain. The V and J ends lost 1 base and 5 bases respectively, with 6 bases between them. Germline CDR1 is SEHNR and CDR2 is FQNEAQ (reference sequence). CDR3 size: 13 residues. In DNA form, the CDR3 reads TGTGCCAGCAGCTTAGGAGAGTATCAGCCCCAGCATTTT. Protein: CASSLGEYQPQHF.

The chain carries TRBV6-5 and TRBJ2-7; D is unclear. CDR3 size: 16 residues. V lost 0 bases and J lost 0, with 12 bases in between. Germline lookup yields CDR1 MNHEY and CDR2 SVGAGI. CDR3 region: CASSYSIATGSYEQYF. The CDR3 nucleotides read TGTGCCAGCAGTTACTCGATTGCCACGGGCTCCTACGAGCAGTACTTC.

The rearrangement joins TRBV28 to TRBJ2-1; D remains unclear. This CDR3 is 12 amino acids long. Deletions cut 6 bases from V and 10 bases from J, with 13 bases between. Germline-derived CDR1 and CDR2 are MDHEN and SYDVKM. The CDR3 loop is CASSRSAWEQFF. Here the CDR3 DNA reads TGTGCCAGCAGCCGTTCGGCGTGGGAGCAGTTCTTC.

This clone was seen only once. The chain links TRBV10-1 to TRBJ1-2; 10 bases match TRBD1. The CDR3 sequence is 14 residues long. With V trimmed by 4 bases and J by 6 bases, 5 bases remained unmatched. Per germline, CDR1 WNHNN and CDR2 SYGVQD (reference sequence). CDR3 in DNA: TGCGCCAGCAGTGGGGACAGGGGAACAGATGGCTACACCTTC. This sequence encodes CASSGDRGTDGYTF.

The chain combines TRBV18 with TRBJ2-7; TRBD2 might be the D (6 bases). The V end lost 3 bases, the J end lost 7 bases, and 10 bases lay between the germline ends. Germline V gene lookup returns CDR1 KGHSH and CDR2 LQKENI. The CDR3 is made up of 12 amino acids. As DNA, the CDR3 is TGTGCCAGCTCACCGACTAGTTGGGAGCAGTACTTC. It encodes CASSPTSWEQYF.

V usage is TRBV9 and J usage is TRBJ2-2, with 10 bases aligning to TRBD1. The CDR3 loop spans 13 amino acids. Germline CDR1 and CDR2: SGDLS and YYNGEE. Unmatched junction bases numbered 6, after V lost 10 bases and J lost 6 bases. In DNA form, the CDR3 reads TGTGCCGCGGGACAGGGGCCCGCCGGGGAGCTGTTTTTT. The encoded protein is CAAGQGPAGELFF.

The gene calls are TRBV5-1 and TRBJ2-1; D is possibly TRBD2 (7 bases). The V and J ends lost 0 bases and 0 bases respectively, with 16 bases between them. CDR1 is SGHRS and CDR2 is YFSETQ in the germline V gene. The CDR3 extends over 18 amino acids. CDR3 sequence: CASSLAGGRVSSYNEQFF. The DNA for the CDR3 is TGCGCCAGCAGCTTGGCCGGGGGGCGGGTGAGCTCCTACAATGAGCAGTTCTTC.

The V and J genes are TRBV30 and TRBJ2-3; D unresolved. With 4 bases removed from V and 5 bases from J, the gap between germline ends came to 10 bases. Germline V gene sequence: CDR1 GTSNPN, CDR2 SVGIG (reference sequence). The CDR3 is made up of 12 amino acids. The CDR3 sequence: CAWTPTGDTQYF. The CDR3 DNA follows: TGTGCCTGGACGCCAACCGGAGATACGCAGTATTTT.

The J gene is TRBJ2-2, the V gene TRBV2; TRBD1 aligns across 9 bases. The CDR3 contains 15 residues. Germline trimming cut 5 bases from V and 7 bases from J; bases unmatched to any gene: 8. CDR1 is SNHLY and CDR2 is FYNNEI in the germline V gene. The CDR3 loop is CASSSKDRGGGELFF. The CDR3 region has the DNA TGTGCCAGCAGTTCCAAAGACAGGGGGGGCGGGGAGCTGTTTTTT.

This clone was seen only once. The chain employs TRBV6-5 and TRBJ1-1; D is perhaps TRBD1 (6 bases). The CDR3 is 14 amino acids. Germline assignment: CDR1 MNHEY and CDR2 SVGAGI. V shed 4 bases and J shed 7 bases, with 16 bases lying between them. The CDR3 region is CASSSLTGQGEAFF. The DNA of the CDR3 is TGTGCCAGCAGTTCCTTGACAGGCCAGGGTGAAGCTTTCTTT.

The genes are TRBV19 and TRBJ1-3; D uncertain. This CDR3 comprises 12 residues. The germline V and J ends were trimmed by 6 bases and 8 bases, with 11 bases remaining between them. The V gene's germline CDR1 is LNHDA and CDR2 SQIVND (reference sequence). CDR3 in amino acids: CASREGRDTIYF. DNA for the CDR3: TGTGCCAGTAGGGAGGGCCGGGACACCATATATTTT. Full variable domain (outside the CDR3, taken from reference TRBV19 and TRBJ1-3): DGGITQSPKYLFRKEGQNVTLSCEQNLNHDAMYWYRQDPGQGLRLIYYSQIVNDFQKGDIAEGYSVSREKKESFPLTVTSAQKNPTAFYLCASREGRDTIYFGEGSWLTVV.

The genes are TRBV28 and TRBJ2-1; D is possibly TRBD1 or TRBD2 (5 bases each). Germline assignment: CDR1 MDHEN and CDR2 SYDVKM. The CDR3 is 15 residues long. Trimming took 10 bases from V and 3 from J, leaving 19 bases between them. CDR3 protein: CATEGTRLSYNEQFF. In DNA, the CDR3 is TGTGCCACCGAGGGGACCAGGTTAAGCTACAATGAGCAGTTCTTC.

V usage is TRBV5-1 and J usage is TRBJ2-5, with 10 nucleotides matching TRBD1. There are 15 residues in the CDR3. The trim removed 4 bases at V and 5 bases at J, leaving 8 bases unmatched. Germline CDR1 is SGHRS and CDR2 is YFSETQ. Here the CDR3 reads CASSRSTGGQETQYF. CDR3 sequence (DNA): TGCGCCAGCAGCCGTTCGACAGGGGGCCAGGAGACCCAGTACTTC.

The gene calls are TRBV6-5 and TRBJ2-7; tentatively, D is TRBD1 or TRBD2 (7 bases each). The germline V and J ends were trimmed by 5 bases and 2 bases, with 13 bases remaining between them. The germline CDR1 and CDR2 sequences are MNHEY and SVGAGI. The CDR3 covers 14 residues. The CDR3 is CASSDPGGAYEQYF. The CDR3 nucleotides read TGTGCCAGCAGTGACCCAGGGGGGGCCTACGAGCAGTACTTC.

This chain connects TRBV10-1 to TRBJ2-7; a possible D gene is TRBD2 (6 bases). V lost 6 bases, J lost 3 bases, and 12 bases lay in between. Germline assignment: CDR1 WNHNN and CDR2 SYGVQD (reference sequence). The CDR3 contains 13 residues. CDR3 bases: TGCGCCAGCAGCCGGGGAGGTGGCTACGAGCAGTACTTC. Translating it yields CASSRGGGYEQYF.

V usage is TRBV2 and J usage is TRBJ2-2, with 7 bases aligning to TRBD2. Germline V gene lookup returns CDR1 SNHLY and CDR2 FYNNEI. Trimming at V came to 4 bases and at J to 3 bases, leaving 8 bases not matched to a gene. The CDR3 is 16 amino acids. The CDR3 bases are TGTGCCAGCAGTGGAAGGCCTAGCGGTTACACCGGGGAGCTGTTTTTT. Protein product: CASSGRPSGYTGELFF.

The chain recombines TRBV27 with TRBJ2-1, with a possible D match to TRBD2 (6 bases). Trimming removed 5 bases at V and 4 bases at J, with 15 bases between. The CDR3 spans 15 residues. Germline CDR1 reads MNHEY; CDR2 reads SMNVEV (reference sequence). CDR3 sequence (DNA): TGTGCCAGCAGTCCCCGGGACTCCAATTACAATGAGCAGTTCTTC. It codes for CASSPRDSNYNEQFF.

The chain recombines TRBV6-5 with TRBJ2-7; 9 nucleotides align to TRBD1. The ends lost 10 bases at V and 5 bases at J; junction bases unmatched: 9. The germline V gene has CDR1 MNHEY and CDR2 SVGAGI. This CDR3 contains 13 residues. CDR3 nucleotides: TGTGCCACCTCGGACAGGGGTAGGAACGAGCAGTACTTC. Residues: CATSDRGRNEQYF.

This chain joins TRBV6-6 and TRBJ2-7, with D possibly matching TRBD1 (6 bases). The CDR3 has 13 residues. From germline, CDR1 is MNHNY and CDR2 SVGAGI (reference sequence). V lost 6 bases and J lost 3, with 12 bases in between. The CDR3 sequence: CASRKGQNYEQYF. The CDR3 nucleotides read TGTGCCAGCAGAAAAGGACAGAACTACGAGCAGTACTTC.

The chain employs TRBV30 and TRBJ2-7; either TRBD1 or TRBD2 may supply D (5 bases each). CDR3 length: 14 amino acids. Per germline, CDR1 GTSNPN and CDR2 SVGIG (reference sequence). Trimming pared 3 bases from V and 7 bases from J, leaving 19 bases between. The CDR3 region is CAWSNGAPSFEQYF. In DNA, the CDR3 is TGTGCCTGGAGCAACGGGGCCCCCTCTTTTGAGCAGTACTTC.

This rearrangement joins TRBV6-5 to TRBJ2-1; D call uncertain. There are 11 residues in the CDR3. The V end was cut by 7 bases, the J end by 9 bases, with 10 bases between. From germline, CDR1 is MNHEY and CDR2 SVGAGI. The CDR3 region is CASTDQVEQFF. The CDR3 nucleotides are TGTGCCAGCACCGACCAGGTTGAGCAGTTCTTC.

The sample holds a few counts of this clone. V and J are TRBV7-2 and TRBJ1-5; D is unclear. CDR1 and CDR2 (germline): SGHTA, FQGNSA. The CDR3 has 15 residues. Trimming stripped 6 bases from V and 1 base from J, with 13 bases between. The CDR3 loop reads CASRQTLISNQPQHF. CDR3 DNA sequence: TGTGCCAGCAGACAAACTTTGATCAGCAATCAGCCCCAGCATTTT. The full variable domain, completed using reference TRBV7-2 and TRBJ1-5, is GAGVSQSPSNKVTEKGKDVELRCDPISGHTALYWYRQSLGQGLEFLIYFQGNSAPDKSGLPSDRFSAERTGGSVSTLTIQRTQQEDSAVYLCASRQTLISNQPQHFGDGTRLSIL.

J is TRBJ2-3 and V is TRBV18; no firm D call. Looked up from germline, CDR1 is KGHSH and CDR2 is LQKENI. The CDR3 is made up of 13 amino acids. V was cut by 3 bases and J by 3 bases, with 7 bases left in between. The CDR3 nucleotides read TGTGCCAGCTCACCCAGGCATACAGATACGCAGTATTTT. Protein product: CASSPRHTDTQYF.

V and J are TRBV28 and TRBJ1-1; D uncertain. The germline V and J ends were trimmed by 6 bases and 7 bases, with 12 bases remaining between them. This CDR3 spans 12 amino acids. Germline CDR1 MDHEN, CDR2 SYDVKM. The CDR3 spells CASSGSYNEAFF. The CDR3 DNA is TGTGCCAGCAGCGGTTCCTACAATGAAGCTTTCTTT.

This chain links TRBV19 with TRBJ1-4; TRBD1 matches 7 bases. The CDR3 sequence is 14 residues long. CDR1 is LNHDA, CDR2 SQIVND, per germline (reference sequence). Trimming removed 9 bases from V and 7 bases from J; junction bases left unmatched: 11. For the CDR3, the DNA is TGTGCCAGCCAGGGGGGGGGCGCGGGTGAAAAACTGTTTTTT. Protein sequence: CASQGGGAGEKLFF.

The chain employs TRBV6-5 and TRBJ1-6; D unresolved. Trimming cost V 5 bases and J 9 bases, with 5 bases left between them. Germline V lookup: CDR1 MNHEY, CDR2 SVGAGI. There are 11 residues in the CDR3. CDR3 in amino acids: CASSERSPLHF. The CDR3 nucleotides are TGTGCCAGCAGTGAGCGTTCACCCCTCCACTTT.